This TCR beta chain was identified during a study of metastatic and nonmetastatic thyroid tumors. Study background: The study looked at repertoires side by side in blood and in tumor or nodule tissue from malignant and benign thyroid patients. Study-wide points: It was reportedly found that TCR beta diversity was significantly higher in malignant thyroid tumors than in benign nodules, a difference seen in both blood and tumor samples.

Original processing methods: Clinicopathological groups differed in CDR3, with these differences serving to build a distant-metastasis classifier for papillary thyroid cancer. TCRdb re-called clones via MiXCR from the PCR reads. For this entry, the V and J calls and clone size follow TCRdb and not the study's own pipeline. Of tens of thousands of clones in the sample, approximately 22% are singletons; the top ten hold around 4%. Not a single patient had been given any form of treatment at any point before undergoing thyroid surgery. This CDR3 region has 15 residues. CDR1 and CDR2 (germline): MGHRA, YSYEKL. With 2 bases removed from V and 1 base from J, the gap between germline ends came to 9 bases. This clone showed up many times. Its target is unknown.

The sequence was obtained from a female donor with papillary thyroid cancer or a benign thyroid nodule (not recorded which). Some clones in this sample may be carry-over from other donors' samples. Sequencing was carried out using adjacent normal tissue. The rearrangement links TRBV4-1 to TRBJ1-5; D not resolved. The CDR3 region has the DNA TGCGCCAGCAGCCAAAGGCATGTAAGCAATCAGCCCCAGCATTTT. Protein: CASSQRHVSNQPQHF.